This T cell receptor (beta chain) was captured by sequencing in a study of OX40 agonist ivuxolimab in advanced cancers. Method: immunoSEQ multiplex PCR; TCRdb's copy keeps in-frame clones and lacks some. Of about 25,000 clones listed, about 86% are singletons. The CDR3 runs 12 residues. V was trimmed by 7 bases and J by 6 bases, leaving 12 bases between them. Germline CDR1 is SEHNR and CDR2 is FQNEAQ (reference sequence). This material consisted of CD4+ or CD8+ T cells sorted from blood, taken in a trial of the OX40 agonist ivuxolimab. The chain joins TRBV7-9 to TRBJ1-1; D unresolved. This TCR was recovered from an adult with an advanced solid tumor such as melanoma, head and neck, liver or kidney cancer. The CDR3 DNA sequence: TGTGCCAGCAACAATCTCTGGTCTGAAGCTTTCTTT. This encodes CASNNLWSEAFF.